These 27 T cell receptor beta chains originate from one sample sequenced in a study of T cells in Graves' hyperthyroidism and ophthalmopathy. Amplification of TCR beta CDR3 regions was performed using RNA transcripts as template. Carried out on the TCR CDR3, a first-round RT-PCR used the HTBI primer set. TCRdb reprocessed the multiplex PCR reads with MiXCR, giving one entry per CDR3 protein. This sample carries 500,000 to 650,000 distinct CDR3 sequences, 14% of them seen once, and the ten largest clones take 14%. The sequencing input was blood. Receptor source: a woman between 40 and 50 years old with Graves' hyperthyroidism.

The table lists this clonotype with many counts. The chain is built from TRBV11-2 and TRBJ2-1, with no clear D. CDR3 size: 14 residues. Looked up from germline, CDR1 is SGHAT and CDR2 is FQNNGV. V lost 3 bases and J 9 bases, leaving 15 bases between the germline ends. Here the CDR3 DNA reads TGTGCCAGCAGCTTTAGGGTCCCCTCCACTGAGCAGTTCTTC. Its translation: CASSFRVPSTEQFF.

This clonotype came up many times. This rearrangement joins TRBV27 to TRBJ2-2; 8 bases are a match to TRBD2. The CDR3 loop spans 15 amino acids. Trimming took 5 bases from V and 5 from J; bases not matched to a gene: 7. The V gene's germline CDR1 is MNHEY and CDR2 SMNVEV (reference sequence). CDR3 sequence (DNA): TGTGCCAGCAGTCCCCAGCGGGAGCGTACCGGGGAGCTGTTTTTT. Protein product: CASSPQRERTGELFF.

Worth noting for this clonotype: This could be a read error, since a much larger clone is one nucleotide away. The gene calls are TRBV20-1 and TRBJ2-7, with D uncertain. Trimming left V 6 bases short and J 3 bases short, with 12 bases between. The CDR3 loop spans 12 amino acids. Germline V CDR1 and CDR2: DFQATT, SNEGSKA (reference sequence). CDR3 DNA sequence: TGCAGTGCCACACCGCGTAACTACGAGCAGTACTTC. This codes for CSATPRNYEQYF.

This clonotype came up a few times. V is TRBV10-3 and J is TRBJ2-1; 8 bases match TRBD2. The ends lost 0 bases at V and 4 bases at J; junction bases unmatched: 8. The CDR3 loop spans 17 amino acids. CDR1 is ENHRY, CDR2 SYGVKD, per germline. The CDR3 nucleotides are TGTGCCATCAGTGAGTCGCGGGGGAGCGGGAGTTACAATGAGCAGTTCTTC. As protein: CAISESRGSGSYNEQFF.

This clonotype was counted ten times or more. The J gene is TRBJ2-5, the V gene TRBV2; 9 nucleotides match TRBD1. The germline CDR1 and CDR2 sequences are SNHLY and FYNNEI. The CDR3 contains 16 residues. The J segment lost 4 bases and the V segment lost 7 bases, leaving 13 bases of the junction unmatched. The CDR3 DNA reads as TGTGCCAGCATCGGGACAGGGTTTCGCGTGCGAGAGACCCAGTACTTC. Its protein product is CASIGTGFRVRETQYF.

This clonotype was recorded at least ten times. The chain recombines TRBV3-1 with TRBJ2-2, with 14 bases that match TRBD2. The CDR3 contains 16 residues. Trimming removed 6 bases from V and 6 bases from J; junction bases left unmatched: 6. Germline V gene data show CDR1 as LGHDT and CDR2 as YNNKEL (reference sequence). In nucleotides, the CDR3 is TGTGCCAGCAGTGATTGGGGACTAGCGGGAGCCGGGGAGCTGTTTTTT. The encoded protein is CASSDWGLAGAGELFF.

This clonotype has ten or more counts. The chain links TRBV28 to TRBJ2-1; D remains ambiguous. Germline loops: CDR1 MDHEN, CDR2 SYDVKM. Trimming took off 2 bases at V and 10 bases at J, with 9 bases between the two ends. This CDR3 is 12 amino acids long. DNA of the CDR3: TGTGCCAGCAGTTTAAGGTTACGCGAGCAGTTCTTC. This translates into CASSLRLREQFF.

This clonotype was detected many times. V is TRBV3-1 and J is TRBJ2-1; no definite D call. The length of the CDR3 is 13 residues. V lost 1 base to trimming and J lost 6 bases, with 7 bases between them. Germline V gene data show CDR1 as LGHDT and CDR2 as YNNKEL (reference sequence). CDR3 sequence reads: CASSQVMLNEQFF. DNA for the CDR3: TGTGCCAGCAGCCAAGTTATGCTCAATGAGCAGTTCTTC.

This clonotype has ten or more counts. The chain links TRBV3-1 to TRBJ2-5; D might be TRBD1 (5 bases). Trimming shortened V by 1 base and J by 2 bases, and 11 bases separated the two germline ends. This CDR3 is built from 15 residues. CDR1 and CDR2 (germline): LGHDT, YNNKEL (reference sequence). DNA for the CDR3: TGTGCCAGCAGCCAAGTAGGGGTCAGGCAAGAGACCCAGTACTTC. It yields the protein CASSQVGVRQETQYF.

This clonotype came up many times. The chain is built from TRBV10-1 and TRBJ2-7; 9 bases line up with TRBD1. Losses at the gene ends were 0 bases for V and 1 base for J; bases not matched to a gene: 1. Germline CDR1 reads WNHNN; CDR2 reads SYGVQD (reference sequence). This CDR3 spans 15 amino acids. CDR3 coding DNA: TGCGCCAGCAGTGAGTCGGGACAGGGATCCTACGAGCAGTACTTC. This sequence encodes CASSESGQGSYEQYF.

This clonotype was found many times. The gene calls are TRBV5-1 and TRBJ2-5; unclear D gene. The CDR3 length is 13 residues. CDR1 and CDR2 from the germline V gene are SGHRS and YFSETQ. V lost 0 bases and J 5 bases, leaving 8 bases between the germline ends. CDR3 loop: CASSLEADETQYF. The CDR3 nucleotides are TGCGCCAGCAGCTTGGAGGCGGACGAGACCCAGTACTTC.

This clonotype has at least ten counts. V and J are TRBV5-1 and TRBJ2-7; a weak D match, TRBD2 (5 bases). The CDR3 totals 13 residues. V was pared by 0 bases and J by 6 bases, with 10 bases between. Germline loops: CDR1 SGHRS, CDR2 YFSETQ. The CDR3 loop is CASSLEWESEQYF. The CDR3 DNA follows: TGCGCCAGCAGCTTGGAATGGGAGAGCGAGCAGTACTTC.

This clonotype was observed a handful of times. CDR3 in DNA: TGTGCCATCAGCCTTAGCGGGACCCGCTACAATGAGCAGTTCTTC. Translated: CAISLSGTRYNEQFF. This chain uses TRBV10-3 with TRBJ2-1; 8 positions match TRBD2. This CDR3 has 15 amino acids. Trimming took 6 bases from V and 3 from J; bases not matched to a gene: 7. CDR1 and CDR2 from the germline V gene are ENHRY and SYGVKD.

The V gene is TRBV19, the J gene TRBJ2-1; 12 bases fit TRBD2. The CDR3 has 16 residues. The V and J ends lost 6 bases and 4 bases, in that order; junction bases with no gene match: 7. Germline lookup yields CDR1 LNHDA and CDR2 SQIVND (reference sequence). DNA for the CDR3: TGTGCCAGTAGCTCTAGCGGGAGGGCCTCGTACAATGAGCAGTTCTTC. Translating it yields CASSSSGRASYNEQFF.

In its sample, this clonotype was seen many times. This chain connects TRBV28 to TRBJ1-5; D is undetermined. The CDR3 sequence is 15 residues long. Germline assignment: CDR1 MDHEN and CDR2 SYDVKM. V lost 3 bases to trimming and J lost 4 bases, with 13 bases between them. DNA of the CDR3: TGTGCCAGCAGTTTGGACCTCTACCCGAATCAGCCCCAGCATTTT. Its protein product is CASSLDLYPNQPQHF.

This clonotype was seen repeatedly, ten times or more. J is TRBJ2-2 and V is TRBV27; D is unclear. Trimming took 7 bases from V and 5 from J, leaving 5 bases between them. The CDR3 extends over 11 amino acids. Per the germline V gene, CDR1 is MNHEY and CDR2 is SMNVEV (reference sequence). CDR3: CASKLTGELFF. The CDR3 DNA sequence: TGTGCCAGCAAGTTGACCGGGGAGCTGTTTTTT.

This clonotype was picked up many times. This CDR3 reads CSASPGGHQPQHF. CDR3 nucleotide sequence: TGCAGTGCTAGTCCGGGGGGCCATCAGCCCCAGCATTTT. This chain joins TRBV20-1 and TRBJ1-5, with D possibly TRBD1 on 6 matching bases. V lost 3 bases and J 5 bases, leaving 11 bases between the germline ends. The length of the CDR3 is 13 residues. Germline CDR1 is DFQATT and CDR2 is SNEGSKA (reference sequence).

The V call is TRBV10-1, the J call TRBJ2-1, with 7 positions matching TRBD2. The junction had 12 bases not matched to a gene; V was cut back by 6 bases and J by 7 bases. Germline CDR1 is WNHNN and CDR2 is SYGVQD (reference sequence). This CDR3 is built from 15 residues. The CDR3 loop reads CASRGSGPAGNEQFF. The DNA of the CDR3 is TGCGCCAGCAGGGGTAGCGGGCCCGCCGGGAATGAGCAGTTCTTC.

This clonotype was seen only a few times. The gene calls are TRBV27 and TRBJ2-3; 11 bases map to TRBD2. The CDR3 loop spans 15 amino acids. The germline V gene has CDR1 MNHEY and CDR2 SMNVEV (reference sequence). The trim removed 5 bases at V and 5 bases at J, leaving 6 bases unmatched. For the CDR3, the DNA is TGTGCCAGCAGTGTACTAGCGGGAGTGCGAGATACGCAGTATTTT. Translated: CASSVLAGVRDTQYF.

This clonotype was seen ten or more times. The genes are TRBV7-9 and TRBJ2-2; weak D call: TRBD1 (6 bases). Germline V gives CDR1 SEHNR, CDR2 FQNEAQ (reference sequence). CDR3 length: 12 residues. Trimming took 5 bases from V and 6 from J, leaving 7 bases between them. DNA for the CDR3: TGTGCCAGCAGCAAGGGGGCCGGGGAGCTGTTTTTT. Translated, it gives CASSKGAGELFF.

V is TRBV6-2 or TRBV6-3 and J is TRBJ2-6, with TRBD2 identical over 13 bases. The CDR3 contains 18 residues. Germline CDR1 is MNHEY and CDR2 is SVGEGT. The J segment lost 3 bases and the V segment lost 5 bases, leaving 7 bases of the junction unmatched. Written as DNA, the CDR3 is TGTGCCAGCAGTCCGGGACTAGCGGGATATTATGGGGCCAACGTCCTGACTTTC. Residues: CASSPGLAGYYGANVLTF.

This chain connects TRBV19 to TRBJ2-1, with a tentative D call TRBD2 (6 bases). The CDR3 length is 16 residues. In germline, CDR1 is LNHDA, CDR2 SQIVND (reference sequence). V was trimmed by 4 bases and J by 4 bases, leaving 17 bases between them. The CDR3 bases are TGTGCCAGTAGTAGGACGGGCGGGGTTACTTACAATGAGCAGTTCTTC. Translation: CASSRTGGVTYNEQFF.

Ten or more counts support this clonotype. The chain joins TRBV20-1 to TRBJ2-3; 14 nucleotides line up with TRBD2. The CDR3 contains 16 residues. CDR1 and CDR2 from the germline V gene are DFQATT and SNEGSKA (reference sequence). Germline trimming cut 2 bases from V and 3 bases from J; bases unmatched to any gene: 4. The CDR3 nucleotides are TGCAGTGCTAGAAAAGGACTAGCGGGAGGTACAGATACGCAGTATTTT. This codes for CSARKGLAGGTDTQYF.

There are many counts of this clonotype. This chain uses TRBV5-1 with TRBJ2-7; D is perhaps TRBD2 (6 bases). The CDR3 covers 13 residues. Trimming left V 5 bases short and J 4 bases short, with 13 bases between. Germline V gives CDR1 SGHRS, CDR2 YFSETQ. CDR3 coding DNA: TGCGCCAGCAGGCCTTCGGGAGTATACGAGCAGTACTTC. The encoded protein is CASRPSGVYEQYF.

This clonotype was counted at least ten times. This chain connects TRBV3-1 to TRBJ2-7, with 11 nucleotides matching TRBD2. Looked up from germline, CDR1 is LGHDT and CDR2 is YNNKEL (reference sequence). V lost 0 bases, J lost 3 bases, and 10 bases stayed unmatched. This CDR3 comprises 18 residues. CDR3 in DNA: TGTGCCAGCAGCCAAGACCCCTTAGCGGGAGGGCCTCTCTACGAGCAGTACTTC. Residues: CASSQDPLAGGPLYEQYF.

V and J are TRBV14 and TRBJ2-1; D might be TRBD2 (5 bases). Germline CDR1 and CDR2: SGHDN and FVKESK. V was trimmed by 4 bases and J by 3 bases, leaving 16 bases between them. The CDR3 length is 16 residues. For the CDR3, the DNA is TGTGCCAGCAGCCCGGGGTGGGTACTGTACTACAATGAGCAGTTCTTC. This translates into CASSPGWVLYYNEQFF.

This clonotype occurred many times. V gene TRBV2 combines with J gene TRBJ2-4, with D possibly TRBD1 on 5 matching bases. Per germline, CDR1 SNHLY and CDR2 FYNNEI. The CDR3 totals 15 residues. V was clipped by 3 bases and J by 6 bases, with 15 bases between them. The CDR3 sequence: CASSEFPGLGNIQYF. CDR3 DNA: TGTGCCAGCAGTGAGTTCCCAGGGTTAGGAAACATTCAGTACTTC.